The 5 T cell receptor beta chains in this list originate from one sample, sequenced in a study of blood T cell repertoires in COVID-19. Generated by immunoSEQ multiplex PCR, the TCRdb table keeps only in-frame clones and is missing some. The sample has about 60,000 clones; 85% to 90% are singletons. The sequenced sample was peripheral blood. The receptor source for this set is a man between 60 and 75 years old with acute or convalescent COVID-19.

The chain carries TRBV5-1 and TRBJ1-1; maybe TRBD1 (5 bases). Per the germline V gene, CDR1 is SGHRS and CDR2 is YFSETQ. The CDR3 spans 14 residues. V lost 2 bases to trimming and J lost 4 bases, with 12 bases between them. CDR3 nucleotide sequence: TGCGCCAGCAGCTTAGGGGTAAGGGGCACTGAAGCTTTCTTT. It codes for CASSLGVRGTEAFF.

The CDR3 DNA follows: TGCGCCAGCAGCTTGGTGGGACAGGTTGATAATTCACCCCTCCACTTT. Amino acids: CASSLVGQVDNSPLHF. This chain connects TRBV5-1 to TRBJ1-6, with TRBD1 identical over 8 bases. Trimming removed 0 bases from V and 5 bases from J; junction bases left unmatched: 4. Germline-derived CDR1 and CDR2 are SGHRS and YFSETQ. The CDR3 is 16 amino acids.

The chain joins TRBV4-2 to TRBJ1-4; no definite D call. Germline-derived CDR1 and CDR2 are LGHNA and YNFKEQ. This CDR3 comprises 15 residues. Trimming shortened V by 3 bases and J by 5 bases, and 13 bases separated the two germline ends. CDR3 protein: CASSQPRFGNEKLFF. As DNA, the CDR3 is TGTGCCAGCAGCCAGCCCAGATTCGGGAATGAAAAACTGTTTTTT.

The rearrangement uses TRBV7-8 and TRBJ2-2; tentatively, D is TRBD1 (6 bases). This CDR3 has 15 residues. The ends were cut back, 4 bases at V and 4 bases at J, with 13 bases in the middle. Germline V lookup: CDR1 SGHVS, CDR2 FQNEAQ. Here the CDR3 reads CASSSVGAVTGELFF. Written as DNA, the CDR3 is TGTGCCAGCAGCTCGGTGGGGGCTGTCACCGGGGAGCTGTTTTTT.

This clone came up once. This chain joins TRBV11-2 and TRBJ2-3; TRBD2 agrees at 10 bases. Germline-derived CDR1 and CDR2 are SGHAT and FQNNGV. The ends lost 4 bases at V and 3 bases at J; junction bases unmatched: 4. There are 15 residues in the CDR3. CDR3 protein: CASSSLAGVTDTQYF. DNA of the CDR3: TGTGCCAGCAGCTCCCTAGCGGGAGTAACAGATACGCAGTATTTT. Full variable domain (rest looked up from reference TRBV11-2 and TRBJ2-3): EAGVAQSPRYKIIEKRQSVAFWCNPISGHATLYWYQQILGQGPKLLIQFQNNGVVDDSQLPKDRFSAERLKGVDSTLKIQPAKLEDSAVYLCASSSLAGVTDTQYFGPGTRLTVL.